This T cell receptor (beta chain) was sequenced for a study of blood T cell repertoires in COVID-19. This clone came up once. Per the original methods: Estimation of nucleated cell counts relied on the amplification of reference gene primers. Clones were read by immunoSEQ multiplex PCR, and TCRdb kept only the in-frame ones, dropping some. The V and J calls and clone size come from that table; D and trimming were worked out from the DNA. This sample has about 330,000 clones, with around 87% found just once. The clonotype comes from a woman younger than 45 who had recovered from COVID-19. Source material: PBMCs or T cells enriched from blood (not recorded which).

The CDR3: CASGRQAGSNGELFF. CDR3 DNA sequence: TGTGCCAGCGGGCGGCAGGCGGGGAGTAACGGGGAGCTGTTTTTT. J is TRBJ2-2 and V is TRBV7-8; D is possibly TRBD2 (6 bases). Germline loops: CDR1 SGHVS, CDR2 FQNEAQ. V was trimmed by 8 bases and J by 7 bases, leaving 20 bases between them. This CDR3 contains 15 residues.